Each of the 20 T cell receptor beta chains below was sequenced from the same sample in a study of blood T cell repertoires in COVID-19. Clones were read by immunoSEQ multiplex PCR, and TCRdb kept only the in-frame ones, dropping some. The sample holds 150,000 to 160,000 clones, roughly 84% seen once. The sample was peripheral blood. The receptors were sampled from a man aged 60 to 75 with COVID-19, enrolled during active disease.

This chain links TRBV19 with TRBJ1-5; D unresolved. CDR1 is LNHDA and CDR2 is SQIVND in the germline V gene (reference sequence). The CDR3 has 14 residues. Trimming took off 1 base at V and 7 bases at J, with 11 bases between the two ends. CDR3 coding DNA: TGTGCCAGTAGTATAGCCGCCGGGAGGCAGCCCCAGCATTTT. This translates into CASSIAAGRQPQHF.

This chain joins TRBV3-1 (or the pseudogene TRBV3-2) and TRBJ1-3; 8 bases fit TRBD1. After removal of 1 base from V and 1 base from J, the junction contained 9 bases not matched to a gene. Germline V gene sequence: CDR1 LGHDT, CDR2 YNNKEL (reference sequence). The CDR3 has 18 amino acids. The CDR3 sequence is CASSQGTGTFFSGNTIYF. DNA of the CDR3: TGTGCCAGCAGCCAAGGGACAGGGACCTTCTTTTCTGGAAACACCATATATTTT.

This CDR3 is CASSTRGSGGQFWYF. DNA for the CDR3: TGTGCCAGTAGTACCCGGGGGTCGGGCGGACAATTTTGGTACTTC. The V and J genes are TRBV19 and TRBJ2-4; D is possibly TRBD2 (6 bases). The CDR3 length is 15 residues. Trimming cost V 4 bases and J 15 bases, with 25 bases left between them. Germline V gene data show CDR1 as LNHDA and CDR2 as SQIVND (reference sequence).

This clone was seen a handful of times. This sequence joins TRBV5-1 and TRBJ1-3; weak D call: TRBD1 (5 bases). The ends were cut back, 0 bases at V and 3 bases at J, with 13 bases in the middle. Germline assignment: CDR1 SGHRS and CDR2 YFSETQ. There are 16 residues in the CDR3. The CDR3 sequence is CASSLAGGVYGNTIYF. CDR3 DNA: TGCGCCAGCAGCTTGGCGGGGGGGGTTTATGGAAACACCATATATTTT.

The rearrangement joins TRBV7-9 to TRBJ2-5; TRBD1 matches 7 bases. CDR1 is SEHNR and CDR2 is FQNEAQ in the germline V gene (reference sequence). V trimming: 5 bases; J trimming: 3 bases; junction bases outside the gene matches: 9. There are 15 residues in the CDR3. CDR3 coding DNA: TGTGCCAGCAGCGAACGCCGGGACAGAGAAGAGACCCAGTACTTC. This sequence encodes CASSERRDREETQYF.

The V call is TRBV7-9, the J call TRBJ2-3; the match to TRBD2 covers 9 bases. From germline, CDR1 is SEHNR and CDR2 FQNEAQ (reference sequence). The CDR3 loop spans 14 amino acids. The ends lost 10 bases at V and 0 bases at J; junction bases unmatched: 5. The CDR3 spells CAMQGLASTDTQYF. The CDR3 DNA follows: TGTGCCATGCAAGGACTAGCGAGCACAGATACGCAGTATTTT.

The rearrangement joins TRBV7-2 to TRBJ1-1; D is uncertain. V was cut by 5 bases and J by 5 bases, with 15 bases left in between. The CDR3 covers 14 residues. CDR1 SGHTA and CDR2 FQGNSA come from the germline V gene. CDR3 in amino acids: CASSPPYGRTEAFF. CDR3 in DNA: TGTGCCAGCAGCCCCCCGTATGGGAGAACTGAAGCTTTCTTT.

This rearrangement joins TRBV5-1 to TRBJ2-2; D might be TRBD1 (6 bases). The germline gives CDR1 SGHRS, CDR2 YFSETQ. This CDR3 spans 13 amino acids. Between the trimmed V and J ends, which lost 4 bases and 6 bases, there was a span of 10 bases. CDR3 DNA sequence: TGCGCCAGCAGCCCGGACAGTGCCGGGGAGCTGTTTTTT. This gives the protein CASSPDSAGELFF.

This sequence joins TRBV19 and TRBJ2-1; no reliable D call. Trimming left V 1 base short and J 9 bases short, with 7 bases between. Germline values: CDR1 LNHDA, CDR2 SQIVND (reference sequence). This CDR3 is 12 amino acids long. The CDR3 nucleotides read TGTGCCAGTAGTATAGGGTTCGGTGAGCAGTTCTTC. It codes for CASSIGFGEQFF.

The CDR3 region is CASNIGQVKNTEAFF. CDR3 nucleotides: TGTGCCAGCAATATTGGACAGGTGAAGAACACTGAAGCTTTCTTT. The rearrangement joins TRBV6-5 to TRBJ1-1; 7 nucleotides align to TRBD1. The CDR3 has 15 residues. Trimming cost V 7 bases and J 1 base; bases outside gene matches: 9. Germline V gene sequence: CDR1 MNHEY, CDR2 SVGAGI.

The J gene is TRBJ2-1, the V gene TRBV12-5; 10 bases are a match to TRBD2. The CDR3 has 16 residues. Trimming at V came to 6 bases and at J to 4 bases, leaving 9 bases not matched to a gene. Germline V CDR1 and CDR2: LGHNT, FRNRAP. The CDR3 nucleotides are TGTGCTAGTGGGATACTAGCGGGGCAAGAATACAATGAGCAGTTCTTC. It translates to CASGILAGQEYNEQFF.

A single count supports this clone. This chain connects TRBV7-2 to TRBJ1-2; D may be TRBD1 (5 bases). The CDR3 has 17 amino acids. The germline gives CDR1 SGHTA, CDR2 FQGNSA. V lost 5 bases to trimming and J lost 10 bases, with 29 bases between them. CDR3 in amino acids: CASSRRGQGARGEVYTF. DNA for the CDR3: TGTGCCAGCAGCCGCCGCGGGCAGGGCGCACGGGGGGAGGTCTACACCTTC.

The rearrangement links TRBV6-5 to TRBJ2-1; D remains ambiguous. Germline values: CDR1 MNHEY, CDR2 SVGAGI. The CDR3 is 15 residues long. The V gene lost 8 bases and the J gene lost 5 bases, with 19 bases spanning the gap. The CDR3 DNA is TGTGCCAGCGGTCTTACTCTGAGCCAAAACAATGAGCAGTTCTTC. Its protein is CASGLTLSQNNEQFF.

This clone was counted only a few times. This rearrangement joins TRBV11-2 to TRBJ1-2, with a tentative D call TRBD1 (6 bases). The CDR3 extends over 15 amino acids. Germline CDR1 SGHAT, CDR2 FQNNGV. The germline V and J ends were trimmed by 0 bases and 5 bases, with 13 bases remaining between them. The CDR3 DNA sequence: TGTGCCAGCAGCTTAGACCCAGGGGCCTGGTATGGCTACACCTTC. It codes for CASSLDPGAWYGYTF.

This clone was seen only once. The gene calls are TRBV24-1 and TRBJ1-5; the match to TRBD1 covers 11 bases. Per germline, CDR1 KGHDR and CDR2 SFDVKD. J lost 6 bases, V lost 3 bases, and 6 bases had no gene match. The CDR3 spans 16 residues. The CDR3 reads CATSDSGQGAGQPQHF. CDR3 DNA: TGTGCCACCAGTGATAGCGGACAGGGGGCCGGTCAGCCCCAGCATTTT.

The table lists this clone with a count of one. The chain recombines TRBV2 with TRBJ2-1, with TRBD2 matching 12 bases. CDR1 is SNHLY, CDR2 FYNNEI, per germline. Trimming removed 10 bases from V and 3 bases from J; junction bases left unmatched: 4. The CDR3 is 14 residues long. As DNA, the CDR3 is TGTGCCAACCTACTAGCGGGGGGCTACAATGAGCAGTTCTTC. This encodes CANLLAGGYNEQFF.

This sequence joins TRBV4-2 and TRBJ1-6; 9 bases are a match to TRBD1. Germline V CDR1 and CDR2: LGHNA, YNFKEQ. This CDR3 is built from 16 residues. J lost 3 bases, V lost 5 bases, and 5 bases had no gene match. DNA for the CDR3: TGTGCCAGCAGCACGGGACAGGGAAACTATAATTCACCCCTCCACTTT. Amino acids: CASSTGQGNYNSPLHF.

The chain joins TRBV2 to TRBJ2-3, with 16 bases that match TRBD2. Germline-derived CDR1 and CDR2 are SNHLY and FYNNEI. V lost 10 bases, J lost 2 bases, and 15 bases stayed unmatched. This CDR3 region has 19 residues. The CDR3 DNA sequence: TGTGCCACCAACCTGGGGACTAGCGGGGGGGCCCAGTCCACAGATACGCAGTATTTT. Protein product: CATNLGTSGGAQSTDTQYF.

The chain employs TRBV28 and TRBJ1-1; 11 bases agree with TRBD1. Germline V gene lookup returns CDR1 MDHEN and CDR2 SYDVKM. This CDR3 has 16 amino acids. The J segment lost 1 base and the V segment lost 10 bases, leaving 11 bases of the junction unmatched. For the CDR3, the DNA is TGTGCCACCGATTGGACAGGGGGCCATTCGAACACTGAAGCTTTCTTT. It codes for CATDWTGGHSNTEAFF.

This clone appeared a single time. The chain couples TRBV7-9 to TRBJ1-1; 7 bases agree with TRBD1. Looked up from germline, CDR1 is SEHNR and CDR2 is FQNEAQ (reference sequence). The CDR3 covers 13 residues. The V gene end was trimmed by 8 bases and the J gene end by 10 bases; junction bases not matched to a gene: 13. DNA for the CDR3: TGTGCCAGCCGTCTGATGGGACAGTCTAGAGCTTTCTTT. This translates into CASRLMGQSRAFF.